The 17 T cell receptor beta chains given below trace back to one sample, sequenced in a study of T cell responses to AZD1222 COVID-19 vaccine. The assay was immunoSEQ multiplex PCR, and TCRdb's table has in-frame clones only and misses some. The profile covers about 150,000 clones, with around 89% appearing a single time and less than 3.5% taken by the ten largest. Sequences were derived from peripheral blood, sampled on day 0 of AZD1222 vaccination. The receptors were gathered from an adult in good health.

This chain uses TRBV7-6 with TRBJ1-5; TRBD1 is a possible D gene (5 bases). The CDR3 length is 15 residues. Deletions cut 5 bases from V and 2 bases from J, with 13 bases between. Germline V gene sequence: CDR1 SGHVS, CDR2 FNYEAQ. The CDR3 region is CASSPSVGGNQPQHF. As DNA, the CDR3 is TGTGCCAGCAGCCCGAGCGTGGGGGGCAATCAGCCCCAGCATTTT.

The chain has TRBV5-1 and TRBJ2-3, with TRBD2 as a possible D gene (6 bases). V was trimmed by 3 bases and J by 0 bases, leaving 11 bases between them. The CDR3 length is 15 residues. Germline V gene sequence: CDR1 SGHRS, CDR2 YFSETQ. CDR3 in amino acids: CASSSGSGSTDTQYF. For the CDR3, the DNA is TGCGCCAGCAGCTCTGGGAGCGGGAGCACAGATACGCAGTATTTT.

This clone was picked up one time. The gene calls are TRBV6-5 and TRBJ1-4; D is unresolved. CDR1 and CDR2 from the germline V gene are MNHEY and SVGAGI. This CDR3 is 13 amino acids long. The V and J ends lost 4 bases and 4 bases respectively, with 7 bases between them. The CDR3 bases are TGTGCCAGCAGTTCGGCCGTTAATGAAAAACTGTTTTTT. It codes for CASSSAVNEKLFF.

The J gene is TRBJ2-7, the V gene TRBV11-2; the D gene is possibly TRBD2 (6 bases). There are 16 residues in the CDR3. Trimming took 3 bases from V and 1 from J, leaving 16 bases between them. CDR1 and CDR2 (germline): SGHAT, FQNNGV. The CDR3 is CASSFSLALSSYEQYF. The CDR3 bases are TGTGCCAGCAGCTTTTCACTAGCCCTATCTTCCTACGAGCAGTACTTC.

The J gene is TRBJ1-5, the V gene TRBV28, with TRBD1 as a possible D gene (5 bases). In germline, CDR1 is MDHEN, CDR2 SYDVKM. The V end lost 2 bases, the J end lost 6 bases, and 8 bases lay between the germline ends. The CDR3 loop spans 13 amino acids. The CDR3 loop reads CASSLRTGQPQHF. DNA for the CDR3: TGTGCCAGCAGTTTACGTACAGGTCAGCCCCAGCATTTT.

The chain recombines TRBV5-1 with TRBJ1-3; possibly TRBD1 for D (5 bases). Germline CDR1 SGHRS, CDR2 YFSETQ. Trimming cost V 3 bases and J 0 bases, with 10 bases left between them. The CDR3 totals 15 residues. The CDR3 sequence: CASSWDDSSGNTIYF. The CDR3 DNA follows: TGCGCCAGCAGCTGGGATGACAGCTCTGGAAACACCATATATTTT.

The V gene is TRBV7-2, the J gene TRBJ1-1; D not certain. V was cut by 7 bases and J by 3 bases, with 12 bases left in between. Germline CDR1 is SGHTA and CDR2 is FQGNSA. This CDR3 region has 13 residues. The CDR3 nucleotides read TGTGCCAGCAAACTCAACCGGGACACTGAAGCTTTCTTT. It is translated as CASKLNRDTEAFF.

The genes are TRBV27 and TRBJ2-2; the D is unclear. V lost 6 bases and J lost 4, with 3 bases in between. Germline CDR1 reads MNHEY; CDR2 reads SMNVEV (reference sequence). The CDR3 extends over 11 amino acids. The CDR3 sequence: CASRSTGELFF. The CDR3 coding sequence is TGTGCCAGCAGATCCACCGGGGAGCTGTTTTTT.

The V gene is TRBV19, the J gene TRBJ2-2, with 8 bases identical to TRBD1. Germline values: CDR1 LNHDA, CDR2 SQIVND (reference sequence). J gave up 6 bases and V 9 bases, and 9 bases lay outside the gene matches. The CDR3 runs 14 residues. This chain's CDR3 is CASLAGTGSGELFF. In DNA form, the CDR3 reads TGTGCCAGCCTCGCCGGGACAGGATCCGGGGAGCTGTTTTTT.

The V and J genes are TRBV6-5 and TRBJ1-1; no clear D gene. Germline lookup yields CDR1 MNHEY and CDR2 SVGAGI. The CDR3 contains 14 residues. Trimming stripped 8 bases from V and 0 bases from J, with 13 bases between. The CDR3 nucleotides are TGTGCCAGCCATCGAACAAACATGAACACTGAAGCTTTCTTT. It specifies CASHRTNMNTEAFF.

Only a few counts were recorded for this clone. The gene calls are TRBV4-2 and TRBJ1-2, with TRBD1 as a possible D gene (5 bases). CDR1 is LGHNA, CDR2 YNFKEQ, per germline. Trimming took off 0 bases at V and 4 bases at J, with 12 bases between the two ends. The CDR3 contains 15 residues. CDR3 region: CASSQEGDGVYGYTF. The DNA of the CDR3 is TGTGCCAGCAGCCAAGAGGGGGATGGGGTCTATGGCTACACCTTC.

The CDR3 spells CSASVSSGGVFLETQYF. The CDR3 nucleotides are TGCAGTGCTAGTGTTTCCTCAGGTGGGGTTTTCTTGGAGACCCAGTACTTC. V and J are TRBV20-1 and TRBJ2-5; D remains unclear. The V and J ends lost 3 bases and 5 bases respectively, with 25 bases between them. The CDR3 length is 17 residues. Germline V gives CDR1 DFQATT, CDR2 SNEGSKA (reference sequence).

The V gene is TRBV15, the J gene TRBJ1-5; D possibly corresponds to TRBD1 (6 bases). The CDR3 length is 14 residues. CDR1 and CDR2 (germline): LNHNV, YYDKDF (reference sequence). Trimming shortened V by 5 bases and J by 7 bases, and 15 bases separated the two germline ends. The CDR3 region has the DNA TGTGCCACCAGCGGGGGACACGCGGGGCAGCCCCAGCATTTT. Amino acid sequence: CATSGGHAGQPQHF.

This CDR3 reads CASSSLSGQGAFGELFF. CDR3 coding DNA: TGTGCCAGCAGCTCGTTGTCGGGACAGGGGGCGTTCGGGGAGCTGTTTTTT. V usage is TRBV7-6 and J usage is TRBJ2-2; 12 bases agree with TRBD1. CDR3 length: 17 residues. The germline V gene has CDR1 SGHVS and CDR2 FNYEAQ. Trimming at V came to 4 bases and at J to 7 bases, leaving 10 bases not matched to a gene.

The chain combines TRBV19 with TRBJ2-3, with unresolved D. Germline CDR1 and CDR2: LNHDA and SQIVND (reference sequence). Trimming cost V 6 bases and J 6 bases, with 7 bases left between them. CDR3 length equals 11 residues. DNA of the CDR3: TGTGCCAGTAGCGCCGTGGATACGCAGTATTTT. Its translation is CASSAVDTQYF.

The chain employs TRBV5-6 and TRBJ1-6; D perhaps matches TRBD1 (5 bases). Germline values: CDR1 SGHDT, CDR2 YYEEEE. The CDR3 spans 15 residues. Trimming shortened V by 4 bases and J by 8 bases, and 16 bases separated the two germline ends. CDR3 bases: TGTGCCAGCAGCCCCGGGGCGGCGATGTATTCACCCCTCCACTTT. This codes for CASSPGAAMYSPLHF.

The V gene is TRBV11-2, the J gene TRBJ1-2; a possible D gene is TRBD1 (6 bases). The CDR3 runs 14 residues. Germline lookup yields CDR1 SGHAT and CDR2 FQNNGV. V lost 4 bases to trimming and J lost 4 bases, with 13 bases between them. The CDR3 DNA follows: TGTGCCAGCAGCTCCCAGGGGCTCGGCTATGGCTACACCTTC. It is translated as CASSSQGLGYGYTF.